These T cell receptor beta chains were read from a single sample in a study of cytomegalovirus exposure and HLA in healthy donors. The method was immunoSEQ multiplex PCR; TCRdb's version includes in-frame clones alone and lacks a portion of them. Of roughly 290,000 clones in the sample, approximately 90% were seen once. Material for sequencing was PBMCs. The receptors originated from a woman in her late teens or twenties in good health and CMV-seronegative. Each CDR3 is given with its conserved first and last residue. A D gene is named only where the DNA matches it firmly. A clone size is listed for some rows: how often the clone was seen (once, few, many), or a class if it is expanded.

TRBV30,TRBJ2-3,-,-,TGTGCCTGGAGTGAGGTGAAGCGAACTAGCACAGATACGCAGTATTTT,CAWSEVKRTSTDTQYF
TRBV13,TRBJ2-7,-,-,TGTGCCAGCAGCTTGGGGGGGGGCCGGGTCGAGCAGTACTTC,CASSLGGGRVEQYF
TRBV18,TRBJ2-7,-,TRBD1,TGTGCCAGCTCACCAGGGACAGACAGCTCCTACGAGCAGTACTTC,CASSPGTDSSYEQYF
TRBV6-5,TRBJ1-1,-,-,TGTGCCAGCAGGGAGGGGTGGGGCACTGAAGCTTTCTTT,CASREGWGTEAFF
TRBV6-1,TRBJ2-5,-,TRBD1,TGTGCCAGCAGTGGCCCGACAGGGAAGACCCAGTACTTC,CASSGPTGKTQYF
TRBV2,TRBJ2-7,-,TRBD1,TGTGCCAGCAGTAAGGGGACAGGGAAGGTAACGGACGAGCAGTACTTC,CASSKGTGKVTDEQYF
TRBV19,TRBJ1-1,-,-,TGTGCCAGTAGTCTACAGACAGCCAAGGAGTCGGAAGCTTTCTTT,CASSLQTAKESEAFF
TRBV2,TRBJ1-2,-,-,TGTGCCAGCACAAGTGGTTCGGCAGGACGAGGGTATGGCTACACCTTC,CASTSGSAGRGYGYTF
TRBV5-4,TRBJ1-2,-,TRBD1,TGTGCCAGCAGCTTGGTGGACAGGGGGGACTACACCTTC,CASSLVDRGDYTF
TRBV19,TRBJ1-3,once,-,TGTGCCAGTAGTATAGTTCAGGGGATCTCTGGAAACACCATATATTTT,CASSIVQGISGNTIYF